These 17 T cell receptor beta chains came from one sample sequenced in a study of cytomegalovirus exposure and HLA in healthy donors. It was with 60 Vbeta and 13 Jbeta primers that the PCR ran. Assay: immunoSEQ multiplex PCR; the TCRdb copy retains only in-frame clones and omits some. The profile shows approximately 51,000 clones, about four fifths of them singletons. The specimen sequenced was PBMCs. Receptors originate from a boy between 5 and 17 years old in good health and CMV-seropositive.

This sequence joins TRBV2 and TRBJ2-1; unclear D gene. The CDR3 runs to 12 residues. Per germline, CDR1 SNHLY and CDR2 FYNNEI. The V and J ends lost 6 bases and 6 bases respectively, with 9 bases between them. The CDR3 region is CASRLILNEQFF. CDR3 DNA: TGTGCCAGCAGACTTATCCTCAATGAGCAGTTCTTC.

The chain recombines TRBV10-3 with TRBJ1-2; D remains unclear. Trimming shortened V by 0 bases and J by 8 bases, and 7 bases separated the two germline ends. Germline V CDR1 and CDR2: ENHRY, SYGVKD. The CDR3 contains 12 residues. The CDR3 nucleotides read TGTGCCATCAGTGAGTCGACGGGAGGCTACACCTTC. Encoded protein: CAISESTGGYTF.

The V call is TRBV7-2, the J call TRBJ2-5; 9 bases fit TRBD2. This CDR3 comprises 14 residues. Germline V lookup: CDR1 SGHTA, CDR2 FQGNSA. V was clipped by 5 bases and J by 4 bases; unmatched bases: 5. The CDR3 spells CASSPSGTVETQYF. CDR3 nucleotides: TGTGCCAGCAGCCCTAGCGGGACAGTAGAGACCCAGTACTTC.

The table lists this clone with a count of one. This chain joins TRBV5-1 and TRBJ2-7; a weak D match, TRBD1 (8 bases). The V end lost 4 bases, the J end lost 7 bases, and 21 bases lay between the germline ends. This CDR3 contains 15 residues. Germline loops: CDR1 SGHRS, CDR2 YFSETQ. In DNA form, the CDR3 reads TGCGCCAGCAGCAGCGGGACAGGTGGAGTGGAGGAGCAGTACTTC. It translates to CASSSGTGGVEEQYF.

The chain employs TRBV6-1 and TRBJ1-1; tentatively, D is TRBD1 (5 bases). There are 13 residues in the CDR3. With 1 base removed from V and 5 bases from J, the gap between germline ends came to 8 bases. CDR1 and CDR2 from the germline V gene are MNHNS and SASEGT. For the CDR3, the DNA is TGTGCCAGCAGTGAAGTTAGGGGAACTGAAGCTTTCTTT. It codes for CASSEVRGTEAFF.

V is TRBV5-4 and J is TRBJ1-2, with 7 bases matching TRBD1. CDR3 length equals 13 residues. Germline V gene lookup returns CDR1 SGHNT and CDR2 YYREEE (reference sequence). The J segment lost 7 bases and the V segment lost 4 bases, leaving 7 bases of the junction unmatched. The CDR3 DNA reads TGTGCCAGCAGCGTGGGACAGTTCACTGGCTACACCTTC. This translates into CASSVGQFTGYTF.

The chain carries TRBV6-6 and TRBJ1-2, with a weak D call TRBD1 (5 bases). V was clipped by 2 bases and J by 8 bases, with 12 bases between them. Germline CDR1 MNHNY, CDR2 SVGAGI (reference sequence). CDR3 size: 13 residues. The CDR3 DNA is TGTGCCAGCAGTTACAGGGGAACGCCCGGCTACACCTTC. It translates to CASSYRGTPGYTF.

This clone showed up just once. This chain connects TRBV2 to TRBJ1-1; TRBD1 matches 7 bases. From germline, CDR1 is SNHLY and CDR2 FYNNEI. V trimming: 5 bases; J trimming: 3 bases; junction bases outside the gene matches: 15. The CDR3 sequence is 17 residues long. The CDR3 loop is CASSSKFWTGEDTEAFF. CDR3 sequence (DNA): TGTGCCAGCAGTTCTAAATTTTGGACAGGAGAAGACACTGAAGCTTTCTTT.

V is TRBV7-9 and J is TRBJ2-3; 10 nucleotides line up with TRBD1. The V and J ends lost 4 bases and 4 bases, in that order; junction bases with no gene match: 2. From germline, CDR1 is SEHNR and CDR2 FQNEAQ (reference sequence). The CDR3 is made up of 14 amino acids. CDR3 protein: CASSWDRGSDTQYF. DNA for the CDR3: TGTGCCAGCAGCTGGGACAGGGGTTCAGATACGCAGTATTTT.

This chain uses TRBV6-5 with TRBJ2-7; D gene uncertain. CDR1 is MNHEY, CDR2 SVGAGI, per germline. Deletions cut 4 bases from V and 0 bases from J, with 4 bases between. The CDR3 is 12 residues long. In DNA form, the CDR3 reads TGTGCCAGCAGTTTGAGCTCCTACGAGCAGTACTTC. The encoded protein is CASSLSSYEQYF.

This rearrangement joins TRBV4-1 to TRBJ2-3; D possibly corresponds to TRBD1 (5 bases). This CDR3 is built from 16 residues. The germline CDR1 and CDR2 sequences are MGHRA and YSYEKL. V was pared by 1 base and J by 2 bases, with 13 bases between. The CDR3 region is CASSQVDMGFTDTQYF. The DNA of the CDR3 is TGCGCCAGCAGCCAAGTGGACATGGGATTCACAGATACGCAGTATTTT.

The genes are TRBV6-5 and TRBJ1-5; a possible D gene is TRBD1 (6 bases). Trimming took off 6 bases at V and 2 bases at J, with 14 bases between the two ends. Germline V gene data show CDR1 as MNHEY and CDR2 as SVGAGI. The CDR3 is 15 amino acids. CDR3 sequence (DNA): TGTGCCAGCAGAGAACAGGGAAACGGCAATCAGCCCCAGCATTTT. This translates into CASREQGNGNQPQHF.

This rearrangement joins TRBV5-1 to TRBJ2-5, with D possibly matching TRBD2 (5 bases). Germline V gene sequence: CDR1 SGHRS, CDR2 YFSETQ. CDR3 size: 13 residues. V was trimmed by 6 bases and J by 2 bases, leaving 11 bases between them. Here the CDR3 DNA reads TGCGCCAGCACTAGGCCGGGACAAGAGACCCAGTACTTC. As protein: CASTRPGQETQYF. Combining the CDR3 with reference TRBV5-1 and TRBJ2-5 gives the whole variable domain KAGVTQTPRYLIKTRGQQVTLSCSPISGHRSVSWYQQTPGQGLQFLFEYFSETQRNKGNFPGRFSGRQFSNSRSEMNVSTLELGDSALYLCASTRPGQETQYFGPGTRLLVL.

The rearrangement links TRBV27 to TRBJ2-2, with 12 bases aligning to TRBD1. Germline CDR1 MNHEY, CDR2 SMNVEV (reference sequence). The junction had 9 bases not matched to a gene; V was cut back by 5 bases and J by 8 bases. This CDR3 has 16 amino acids. In DNA, the CDR3 is TGTGCCAGCAGTCTTTCCGGGACAGGGGGCGTTGGGGAGCTGTTTTTT. Protein sequence: CASSLSGTGGVGELFF.

The chain is built from TRBV5-8 and TRBJ1-5; tentative D call: TRBD1 (5 bases). Germline V lookup: CDR1 SGHTS, CDR2 YDEGEE. V was cut by 2 bases and J by 9 bases, with 6 bases left in between. CDR3 length equals 11 residues. The CDR3 region is CASSLTGPQHF. Here the CDR3 DNA reads TGTGCCAGCAGCTTAACAGGGCCCCAGCATTTT.

The chain links TRBV14 to TRBJ2-7; the D is unclear. V lost 4 bases and J lost 0, with 4 bases in between. This CDR3 has 12 amino acids. Per germline, CDR1 SGHDN and CDR2 FVKESK. Written as DNA, the CDR3 is TGTGCCAGCAGCCCGAGCTCCTACGAGCAGTACTTC. Its translation: CASSPSSYEQYF.

The chain employs TRBV4-1 and TRBJ2-3, with TRBD1 identical over 9 bases. J lost 3 bases, V lost 1 base, and 8 bases had no gene match. The CDR3 spans 17 residues. Germline V CDR1 and CDR2: MGHRA, YSYEKL. Here the CDR3 DNA reads TGCGCCAGCAGCCAAGGGTCAACAGGGGGCAGAACAGATACGCAGTATTTT. Encoded protein: CASSQGSTGGRTDTQYF.